This T cell receptor beta chain derives from a study of blood T cell repertoires in COVID-19. Study at large: The study drew acute and convalescent COVID-19 samples from the United States, Italy and Spain. Sources were T cells, B-cell-depleted T cells, or PBMCs; the material itself was cDNA or gDNA.

Methods used by the authors: Reference gene primers were amplified, and this amplification served to estimate nucleated cell counts. TCRdb's table, derived via immunoSEQ multiplex PCR, lists solely in-frame clones and lacks some. V, J and clone size were drawn from that table, and D and trimming were deduced from the DNA. The profile covers fewer than 300,000 clones, with less than 85% appearing a single time and approximately 1.5% taken by the ten largest. The Seattle patients joined while their infection was active and were tracked longitudinally afterward. This CDR3 has 14 residues. V lost 4 bases to trimming and J lost 6 bases, with 15 bases between them. From germline, CDR1 is LGHNA and CDR2 YSLEER.

This TCR derives from a human donor with COVID-19, enrolled during active disease. The donor label of this sample is uncertain. Sequenced material: peripheral blood. This chain links TRBV4-3 with TRBJ1-2, with a tentative D call TRBD1 (6 bases). CDR3 nucleotides: TGCGCCAGCAGCCTCGCTCCAGGGGACCATGGCTACACCTTC. Protein product: CASSLAPGDHGYTF.